The entry that follows covers one T cell receptor beta chain sequence. The Seattle patients, enrolled during active infection, were followed longitudinally. Assay used: immunoSEQ multiplex PCR; TCRdb lists only in-frame clones, some missing. Of about 150,000 clones in the sample, approximately 90% were seen once. V was shortened by 3 bases and J by 7 bases, with 16 bases between the two germline ends. Germline lookup yields CDR1 SGDLS and CDR2 YYNGEE. This CDR3 region has 14 residues. This sample is drawn from a study of blood T cell repertoires in COVID-19. Whole-study context: Acute and convalescent COVID-19 samples came from the United States, Italy and Spain.

This TCR was recovered from a young man with COVID-19, enrolled during active disease. Sequencing was carried out using peripheral blood. V and J are TRBV9 and TRBJ2-5, with D possibly being TRBD2 (5 bases). CDR3 sequence (DNA): TGTGCCAGCAGCGGACGAGGGAGCGGTGGGACCCAGTACTTC. Translating it yields CASSGRGSGGTQYF.